The sequence of this TCR beta chain was determined in a study of regulatory T cells in long-lasting Graves disease. The study, taken as a whole, reports: Among the persistent patients, about 3,000 public clonotypes were shared, more than the 750 to 1,000 shared among new patients.

As for time point: newly diagnosed GD, antithyroid drugs for less than 3 months. Generation of the TCR library employed RNA extracted from PBMCs. This clonotype has just a few counts. Its antigen is undetermined. In building TCR beta libraries, iRepertoire HTBI primers were used together with Arm-PCR of CDR3 regions. TCRdb independently ran MiXCR on the multiplex PCR reads; one entry per CDR3 protein. The sample has 600,000 to 650,000 distinct CDR3 sequences; approximately 15% are singletons. The CDR3 runs to 14 residues. Trimming stripped 5 bases from V and 0 bases from J, with 10 bases between. Germline CDR1 and CDR2: SEHNR and FQNEAQ (reference sequence). The data were also submitted as part of a second study, on T cells in Graves' hyperthyroidism and ophthalmopathy.

The source material was peripheral blood mononuclear cells (PBMCs), sampled at new diagnosis, from a patient treated with antithyroid drugs. The chain joins TRBV7-9 to TRBJ1-1; D not certain. The sequence was collected from a woman aged 25 to 39 with Graves disease. This CDR3 is CASSADGMNTEAFF. The CDR3, as DNA: TGTGCCAGCAGCGCAGACGGAATGAACACTGAAGCTTTCTTT.